What follows are 13 T cell receptor beta chains derived from one specimen sequenced in a study of CD8+ T cells in alopecia areata listed by TCRdb under 2018. Per the publication, the time point label means: about four weeks on oral tofacitinib. The sample's treatment or condition label, in plain terms: oral pan-JAK inhibitor, 5-10 mg twice daily. The library was produced with the immunoSEQ multiplex PCR assay. RNA was extracted from all samples and reverse transcribed into cDNA as template for TCR sequencing. TCRdb stores this immuneACCESS table with in-frame sequences only. Part of the clones is absent; in the studies checked, under half of the shortfall reflects unresolved V genes, and no reason is known for the rest. A total of 65,000 to 75,000 clones appear in this sample, approximately 28% of them only once. The ten largest account for 15% of the sample. This specimen was CD8+ T cells sorted from blood, taken at week 4, from a patient treated with tofacitinib. These receptors were collected from a human donor with alopecia areata.

This clone has more than one count but fewer than ten. The rearrangement joins TRBV29-1 to TRBJ2-7; TRBD2 might be the D (5 bases). The CDR3 totals 11 residues. The germline CDR1 and CDR2 sequences are SQVTM and ANQGSEA. Trimming removed 7 bases from V and 0 bases from J, with 7 bases in between. CDR3 amino acids: CSAGDSYEQYF. The CDR3 DNA is TGCAGCGCCGGGGACTCCTACGAGCAGTACTTC.

This clone was observed a handful of times. The chain carries TRBV5-1 and TRBJ2-5, with D possibly being TRBD2 (5 bases). V was clipped by 0 bases and J by 5 bases, with 11 bases between them. This CDR3 comprises 14 residues. Germline V CDR1 and CDR2: SGHRS, YFSETQ. As DNA, the CDR3 is TGCGCCAGCAGCTTGGCCGGGATAGAGGAGACCCAGTACTTC. Translated: CASSLAGIEETQYF.

The J gene is TRBJ2-1, the V gene TRBV29-1, with 11 positions matching TRBD2. Germline lookup yields CDR1 SQVTM and CDR2 ANQGSEA. Unmatched junction bases numbered 14, after V lost 4 bases and J lost 0 bases. The CDR3 has 19 amino acids. The CDR3 region has the DNA TGCAGCGTTGGCTATGGGACTAGCGGTAGAAGGAGCTCCTACAATGAGCAGTTCTTC. This codes for CSVGYGTSGRRSSYNEQFF.

The chain joins TRBV30 to TRBJ2-2; possible D gene TRBD2, 7 bases. This CDR3 region has 15 residues. V was pared by 0 bases and J by 3 bases, with 11 bases between. From germline, CDR1 is GTSNPN and CDR2 SVGIG (reference sequence). CDR3 sequence (DNA): TGTGCCTGGAGTGTAACAGGGAGGGACACCGGGGAGCTGTTTTTT. It translates to CAWSVTGRDTGELFF.

The CDR3 DNA sequence: TGTGCCAGCAGCCAAGTGCGACTAGCAAATGAGCAGTTCTTC. Protein sequence: CASSQVRLANEQFF. The gene calls are TRBV14 and TRBJ2-1, with 7 bases aligning to TRBD2. The CDR3 has 14 residues. After removal of 1 base from V and 7 bases from J, the junction contained 4 bases not matched to a gene. In germline, CDR1 is SGHDN, CDR2 FVKESK.

This rearrangement joins TRBV4-1 to TRBJ2-7; 7 nucleotides align to TRBD1. Losses at the gene ends were 0 bases for V and 7 bases for J; bases not matched to a gene: 9. CDR3 length: 15 amino acids. Germline lookup yields CDR1 MGHRA and CDR2 YSYEKL. The CDR3 here is CASSQDIRDSIEQYF. CDR3 sequence (DNA): TGCGCCAGCAGCCAAGATATTCGGGACAGTATAGAGCAGTACTTC.

This chain uses TRBV7-9 with TRBJ2-7, with D tentatively TRBD1 (5 bases). The CDR3 consists of 14 residues. Trimming took off 5 bases at V and 2 bases at J, with 13 bases between the two ends. Germline values: CDR1 SEHNR, CDR2 FQNEAQ (reference sequence). CDR3 in DNA: TGTGCCAGCAGCCTGGAAGGGGCCACCTACGAGCAGTACTTC. This gives the protein CASSLEGATYEQYF.

The rearrangement links TRBV6-5 to TRBJ2-7; D is uncertain. Trimming pared 7 bases from V and 2 bases from J, leaving 12 bases between. Germline lookup yields CDR1 MNHEY and CDR2 SVGAGI. The length of the CDR3 is 13 residues. The CDR3 loop reads CASTKDEPYEQYF. The CDR3 region has the DNA TGTGCCAGCACCAAGGACGAACCCTACGAGCAGTACTTC.

J is TRBJ1-1 and V is TRBV27; no clear D gene. With 5 bases removed from V and 0 bases from J, the gap between germline ends came to 10 bases. CDR1 MNHEY and CDR2 SMNVEV come from the germline V gene (reference sequence). The CDR3 is made up of 14 amino acids. CDR3 sequence: CASSLPGMNTEAFF. In DNA, the CDR3 is TGTGCCAGCAGTCTACCCGGGATGAACACTGAAGCTTTCTTT.

This clone has a handful of counts. The V gene is TRBV13, the J gene TRBJ2-5; D perhaps matches TRBD2 (6 bases). The CDR3 spans 13 residues. The V end lost 5 bases, the J end lost 4 bases, and 11 bases lay between the germline ends. Per germline, CDR1 PRHDT and CDR2 FYEKMQ (reference sequence). CDR3 bases: TGTGCCAGCAGCCTGGAGGAGGGAGAGACCCAGTACTTC. This encodes CASSLEEGETQYF.

V gene TRBV29-1 combines with J gene TRBJ2-2; D is possibly TRBD2 (5 bases). Germline loops: CDR1 SQVTM, CDR2 ANQGSEA. The CDR3 spans 16 residues. Between the trimmed V and J ends, which lost 5 bases and 8 bases, there was a span of 24 bases. CDR3 amino acids: CSVLEEYTGWAGELFF. Written as DNA, the CDR3 is TGCAGCGTTTTGGAGGAGTATACGGGATGGGCAGGGGAGCTGTTTTTT.

The chain employs TRBV6-5 and TRBJ2-1; 8 nucleotides match TRBD2. The CDR3 extends over 15 amino acids. CDR1 MNHEY and CDR2 SVGAGI come from the germline V gene. After removal of 5 bases from V and 9 bases from J, the junction contained 12 bases not matched to a gene. In DNA form, the CDR3 reads TGTGCCAGCAGTCTAGAGCGGGGGACGGGGGTTGAGCAGTTCTTC. Protein: CASSLERGTGVEQFF.

The chain joins TRBV9 to TRBJ1-1; D remains ambiguous. The germline V gene has CDR1 SGDLS and CDR2 YYNGEE. V shed 4 bases and J shed 1 base, with 11 bases lying between them. This CDR3 has 14 amino acids. The CDR3 bases are TGTGCCAGCAGCCCTCCTGAGTCGAACACTGAAGCTTTCTTT. Protein: CASSPPESNTEAFF.